The clone carrying this T cell receptor beta chain was counted many times. Its target is unknown. Germline V CDR1 and CDR2: SGHTA, FQGNSA. Trimming stripped 0 bases from V and 4 bases from J, with 10 bases between. The CDR3 extends over 15 amino acids. TCRdb itself ran the reads through MiXCR, one entry per CDR3 protein. The sample consists of about 500,000 distinct CDR3 sequences, about 33% of them appearing once. The sample comes from a study of T cell repertoires in cytomegalovirus infection. As for the study in general: Public TCR beta signatures marked donors with CMV infection and the matching HLA.

The sequenced sample was cultured PBMCs, obtained from culture after CMV antigen stimulation. This receptor was identified in a human donor in good health (CMV status not recorded). Some clones in this sample may be carry-over from other donors' samples. The chain is built from TRBV7-2 and TRBJ2-1; D is possibly TRBD2 (6 bases). CDR3: CASSLAIGRYNEQFF. The CDR3 nucleotides are TGTGCCAGCAGCTTAGCGATCGGGAGATACAATGAGCAGTTCTTC.